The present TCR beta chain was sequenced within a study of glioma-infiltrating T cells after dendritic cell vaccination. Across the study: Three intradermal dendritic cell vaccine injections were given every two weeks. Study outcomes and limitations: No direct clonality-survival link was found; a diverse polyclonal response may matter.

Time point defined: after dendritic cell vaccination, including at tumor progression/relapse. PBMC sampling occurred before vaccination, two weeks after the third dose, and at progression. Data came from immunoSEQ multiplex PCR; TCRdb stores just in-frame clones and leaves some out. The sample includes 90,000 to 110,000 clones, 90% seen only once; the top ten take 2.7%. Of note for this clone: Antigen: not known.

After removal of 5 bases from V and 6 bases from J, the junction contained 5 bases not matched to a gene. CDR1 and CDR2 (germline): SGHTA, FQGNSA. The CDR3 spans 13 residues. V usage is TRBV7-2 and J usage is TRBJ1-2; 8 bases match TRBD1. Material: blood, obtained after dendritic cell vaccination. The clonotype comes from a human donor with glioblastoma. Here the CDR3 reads CASSTGTGNGYTF. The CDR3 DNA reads TGTGCCAGCAGCACCGGGACAGGAAATGGCTACACCTTC.